This T cell receptor beta chain was captured in a study of T cells expressing NK-cell markers. Study context: Repertoires of TCR beta were obtained from T cells sorted as CD3+CD56+NKG2C+, CD3+CD56+NKG2C- and CD3+CD56-NKG2C+.

This CDR3 contains 16 residues. CDR1 is SGHRS and CDR2 is YFSETQ in the germline V gene. About this clonotype: The antigen is not known.

TCRdb reanalyzed the 5' RACE reads, giving one entry per CDR3 protein sequence and no DNA. The specimen's table records 500,000 or so distinct CDR3 sequences. Findings and limits, study-wide: Four donors likewise had their CD3+CD56-NKG2C+ fraction led by these clonotypes.

This TCR derives from a man aged 18 to 30 in good health. This sequence joins TRBV5-1 and TRBJ2-1; without DNA, the TCRdb call of TRBD1 cannot be checked. The sample consisted of blood T cells: a sorted CD56 or NKG2C T cell subset, CD4+ or CD8+ T cells, or bulk PBMC T cells (not recorded which). The CDR3 sequence: CASSFDRAILYNEQFF. The variable domain in full, with the rest retrieved from reference TRBV5-1 and TRBJ2-1, is KAGVTQTPRYLIKTRGQQVTLSCSPISGHRSVSWYQQTPGQGLQFLFEYFSETQRNKGNFPGRFSGRQFSNSRSEMNVSTLELGDSALYLCASSFDRAILYNEQFFGPGTRLTVL.